This T cell receptor (beta chain) was recovered during a study of CD8 T cells in Susac syndrome. The authors negatively isolated CD8+ and CD4+ T cells and FACS-enriched TEMRA cells. When the RNA was reverse transcribed, random hexamers were used with an input of roughly 0.45 to 1 ug. Multiplex immunoSEQ PCR targeted 54 Vbeta and 13 Jbeta TCR beta segments. Each CDR3 protein gets one entry after TCRdb re-called the immunoSEQ multiplex PCR reads with MiXCR. This repertoire shows some 130,000 distinct CDR3 sequences, nearly 95% found once; its top ten account for 0.09% to 0.15%. Between the trimmed V and J ends, which lost 5 bases and 6 bases, there was a span of 7 bases. CDR3 size: 10 residues. Germline assignment: CDR1 SQVTM and CDR2 ANQGSEA.

The clonotype comes from a human donor in good health. The sample consisted of CD4+ T cells from PBMCs. The gene calls are TRBV29-1 and TRBJ1-1; D is unresolved. This CDR3 is CSVMTPEAFF. CDR3 nucleotide sequence: TGCAGCGTTATGACCCCTGAAGCTTTCTTT. The full variable domain, its missing parts supplied by reference TRBV29-1 and TRBJ1-1, is SAVISQKPSRDICQRGTSLTIQCQVDSQVTMMFWYRQQPGQSLTLIATANQGSEATYESGFVIDKFPISRPNLTFSTLTVSNMSPEDSSIYLCSVMTPEAFFGQGTRLTVV.